A single sample is the source of the 24 T cell receptor beta chains below, sequenced in a study of cytomegalovirus exposure and HLA in healthy donors. A multiplex PCR was run with 60 Vbeta primers and 13 Jbeta primers. Profiled with immunoSEQ multiplex PCR; TCRdb holds only in-frame clones, not every one. The data contain some 140,000 clones, approximately 80% of them singletons. Material for sequencing was PBMCs. The receptors stem from a male donor in good health and CMV-seropositive.

The chain joins TRBV6-5 to TRBJ2-1, with D perhaps TRBD2 (6 bases). Between the trimmed V and J ends, which lost 2 bases and 9 bases, there was a span of 20 bases. Germline V gene data show CDR1 as MNHEY and CDR2 as SVGAGI. This CDR3 region has 16 residues. CDR3 in DNA: TGTGCCAGCAGTTACGGGACTGATCCGCTCCTCGGTGAGCAGTTCTTC. Translation gives CASSYGTDPLLGEQFF.

The rearrangement joins TRBV2 to TRBJ2-3; 9 bases fit TRBD2. With V trimmed by 10 bases and J by 2 bases, 7 bases remained unmatched. The CDR3 runs 14 residues. Germline lookup yields CDR1 SNHLY and CDR2 FYNNEI. CDR3 residues: CAMLAGPSTDTQYF. Here the CDR3 DNA reads TGTGCCATGCTAGCGGGGCCTTCCACAGATACGCAGTATTTT.

The V and J genes are TRBV28 and TRBJ1-3, with D unclear. The germline gives CDR1 MDHEN, CDR2 SYDVKM. V was shortened by 7 bases and J by 7 bases, with 26 bases between the two germline ends. This CDR3 spans 17 amino acids. DNA for the CDR3: TGTGCCAGCAACCCCTCCGGAGGAGAACGGTTGAGGAACACCATATATTTT. Translating it yields CASNPSGGERLRNTIYF.

The rearrangement uses TRBV13 and TRBJ2-3, with 10 bases matching TRBD2. CDR3 length equals 17 residues. Trimming cost V 0 bases and J 4 bases; bases outside gene matches: 7. Germline CDR1 is PRHDT and CDR2 is FYEKMQ (reference sequence). CDR3 sequence reads: CASSLGAGGTTADTQYF. The CDR3 DNA is TGTGCCAGCAGCTTAGGAGCGGGAGGGACAACCGCAGATACGCAGTATTTT.

As regards this clone: An end of the junction does not agree with germline; a read error may underlie this. Other DNA sequences in this specimen translate into the identical CDR3. The chain has TRBV5-1 and TRBJ1-6; TRBD1 matches 7 bases. Germline V gene sequence: CDR1 SGHRS, CDR2 YFSETQ. This CDR3 comprises 18 residues. DNA for the CDR3: TGCGCCAGCAGCTTGGCACTCAATGGTGGGGACAGTTATTCGCCCCTCCACTTT. It yields the protein CASSLALNGGDSYSPLHF.

The CDR3 DNA sequence: TGTGCCTGGCGGGTACAGGGTGGTGGTAGCAATCAGCCCCAGCATTTT. Residues: CAWRVQGGGSNQPQHF. The chain is built from TRBV30 and TRBJ1-5, with D maybe TRBD1 (6 bases). CDR3 length equals 16 residues. Germline CDR1 reads GTSNPN; CDR2 reads SVGIG (reference sequence). Trimming took 5 bases from V and 0 from J, leaving 17 bases between them.

This rearrangement joins TRBV4-3 to TRBJ2-1; TRBD2 matches at 8 bases. The CDR3 runs to 14 residues. CDR1 is LGHNA and CDR2 is YSLEER in the germline V gene. V shed 1 base, J shed 9 bases, and the junction held 5 bases outside the gene matches. CDR3 region: CASSQAREGAEQFF. Here the CDR3 DNA reads TGCGCCAGCAGCCAAGCTCGGGAGGGCGCTGAGCAGTTCTTC.

This chain links TRBV29-1 with TRBJ2-1; TRBD2 agrees at 9 bases. The CDR3 length is 13 residues. Trimming removed 4 bases from V and 8 bases from J; junction bases left unmatched: 6. CDR1 SQVTM and CDR2 ANQGSEA come from the germline V gene. CDR3: CSVGGGALDEQFF. The CDR3 bases are TGCAGCGTTGGCGGGGGGGCCCTCGATGAGCAGTTCTTC.

This chain uses TRBV9 with TRBJ1-2; 7 bases fit TRBD1. With V trimmed by 2 bases and J by 4 bases, 2 bases remained unmatched. This CDR3 comprises 13 residues. Germline CDR1 and CDR2: SGDLS and YYNGEE. The CDR3 spells CASSVGQSYGYTF. The DNA for the CDR3 is TGTGCCAGCAGCGTGGGACAGAGCTATGGCTACACCTTC.

The chain recombines TRBV30 with TRBJ2-1; TRBD2 matches at 9 bases. The CDR3 extends over 13 amino acids. Trimming took 2 bases from V and 7 from J; bases not matched to a gene: 3. Germline loops: CDR1 GTSNPN, CDR2 SVGIG (reference sequence). Here the CDR3 DNA reads TGTGCCTGGAGTCGACTAGCGGATAATGAGCAGTTCTTC. It is translated as CAWSRLADNEQFF.

This chain connects TRBV2 to TRBJ2-1; 16 nucleotides match TRBD2. J gave up 0 bases and V 10 bases, and 6 bases lay outside the gene matches. The CDR3 totals 17 residues. CDR1 is SNHLY, CDR2 FYNNEI, per germline. The CDR3 sequence: CAIQGLAGGSSYNEQFF. The CDR3 DNA follows: TGTGCCATCCAGGGACTAGCGGGAGGGAGCTCCTACAATGAGCAGTTCTTC.

The chain is built from TRBV6-1 and TRBJ2-2; 7 nucleotides line up with TRBD1. CDR3 size: 14 residues. Germline V lookup: CDR1 MNHNS, CDR2 SASEGT. V was pared by 7 bases and J by 6 bases, with 8 bases of the junction left unmatched. CDR3 sequence: CASKRQGGPGELFF. In DNA, the CDR3 is TGTGCCAGCAAGAGACAGGGCGGCCCCGGGGAGCTGTTTTTT.

This sequence joins TRBV11-1 and TRBJ2-3; D perhaps matches TRBD2 (6 bases). Trimming took 4 bases from V and 6 from J, leaving 20 bases between them. CDR1 is SGHAT, CDR2 FQDESV, per germline (reference sequence). This CDR3 is built from 16 residues. CDR3 nucleotide sequence: TGTGCCAGCAGCTCACTCCTGGGACTGCGCCCCGATACGCAGTATTTT. Translating gives CASSSLLGLRPDTQYF.

CDR3 coding DNA: TGTGCCAGCAGCTCCCAAACCTCGGACAGGGGGCTATCCTACGAGCAGTACTTC. Residues: CASSSQTSDRGLSYEQYF. V gene TRBV13 combines with J gene TRBJ2-7; the match to TRBD1 covers 11 bases. Germline CDR1 PRHDT, CDR2 FYEKMQ (reference sequence). CDR3 length: 18 residues. The V gene end was trimmed by 4 bases and the J gene end by 1 base; junction bases not matched to a gene: 12.

The chain carries TRBV15 and TRBJ2-2; 13 nucleotides line up with TRBD2. The CDR3 extends over 17 amino acids. V lost 1 base, J lost 6 bases, and 5 bases stayed unmatched. Germline V gives CDR1 LNHNV, CDR2 YYDKDF (reference sequence). This CDR3 reads CATSRAGTSGAAGELFF. CDR3 DNA: TGTGCCACCAGCAGAGCAGGGACTAGCGGGGCGGCCGGGGAGCTGTTTTTT.

The chain links TRBV6-5 to TRBJ2-1, with 9 nucleotides matching TRBD1. Germline CDR1 and CDR2: MNHEY and SVGAGI. J lost 5 bases, V lost 4 bases, and 6 bases had no gene match. This CDR3 is 15 amino acids long. CDR3 coding DNA: TGTGCCAGCAGTTTGGACAGGGGAGGGGACAATGAGCAGTTCTTC. Its protein is CASSLDRGGDNEQFF.

The chain is built from TRBV27 and TRBJ1-4; D remains unclear. The germline V gene encodes CDR1 MNHEY and CDR2 SMNVEV (reference sequence). The length of the CDR3 is 13 residues. Trimming left V 4 bases short and J 7 bases short, with 10 bases between. As DNA, the CDR3 is TGTGCCAGCAGTTCACGCGGAACTGAAAAACTGTTTTTT. Translation gives CASSSRGTEKLFF.

The chain recombines TRBV6-6 with TRBJ1-5; 7 nucleotides match TRBD1. Per the germline V gene, CDR1 is MNHNY and CDR2 is SVGAGI (reference sequence). The CDR3 is made up of 16 amino acids. V dropped 5 bases and J dropped 0; count of bases not matched to a gene: 7. The CDR3 DNA is TGTGCCAGCAGTAACCGACAGGGTCTTAGCAATCAGCCCCAGCATTTT. This sequence encodes CASSNRQGLSNQPQHF.

The gene calls are TRBV18 and TRBJ2-5, with TRBD2 matching 10 bases. V trimming: 3 bases; J trimming: 4 bases; junction bases outside the gene matches: 8. CDR1 and CDR2 from the germline V gene are KGHSH and LQKENI. The CDR3 runs 16 residues. This CDR3 reads CASSPTLAGLGETQYF. CDR3 DNA sequence: TGTGCCAGCTCACCTACACTAGCGGGATTAGGAGAGACCCAGTACTTC.

The chain couples TRBV5-1 to TRBJ2-2; 8 bases align to TRBD1. The CDR3 is 14 amino acids. CDR1 is SGHRS, CDR2 YFSETQ, per germline. V gave up 4 bases and J gave up 8 bases; unmatched junction bases: 7. Written as DNA, the CDR3 is TGCGCCAGCAGCGGCGGACAGGGCGAGGGGGAGCTGTTTTTT. Its translation: CASSGGQGEGELFF.

The chain employs TRBV5-1 and TRBJ1-5; the match to TRBD1 covers 7 bases. Germline V gene data show CDR1 as SGHRS and CDR2 as YFSETQ. This CDR3 has 14 residues. The ends lost 4 bases at V and 1 base at J; junction bases unmatched: 2. CDR3 bases: TGCGCCAGCAGCCCGGGACAGAGCAATCAGCCCCAGCATTTT. Residues: CASSPGQSNQPQHF.

V is TRBV29-1 and J is TRBJ1-2, with D perhaps matching TRBD1 (6 bases). Per the germline V gene, CDR1 is SQVTM and CDR2 is ANQGSEA. The CDR3 is 15 residues long. V dropped 6 bases and J dropped 4 bases, with 21 bases sitting between them. As DNA, the CDR3 is TGCAGCGTCGCCGGAAGACAGGACCTAGGCTATGGCTACACCTTC. Translated, it gives CSVAGRQDLGYGYTF.

The genes are TRBV7-3 and TRBJ2-1; maybe TRBD2 (6 bases). Trimming removed 2 bases from V and 0 bases from J, with 11 bases in between. The CDR3 covers 16 residues. Germline V gene sequence: CDR1 SGHTA, CDR2 FQGTGA. CDR3 loop: CASSLGGGNSYNEQFF. The DNA for the CDR3 is TGTGCCAGCAGCTTAGGTGGCGGGAACTCCTACAATGAGCAGTTCTTC.

This chain uses TRBV5-6 with TRBJ2-7, with D perhaps matching TRBD2 (7 bases). Germline values: CDR1 SGHDT, CDR2 YYEEEE. This CDR3 contains 14 residues. V gave up 6 bases and J gave up 5 bases, with 18 bases separating them. The CDR3 bases are TGTGCCAGCAATGCCGGGGGAGGGGGTCACGAGCAGTACTTC. This sequence encodes CASNAGGGGHEQYF.